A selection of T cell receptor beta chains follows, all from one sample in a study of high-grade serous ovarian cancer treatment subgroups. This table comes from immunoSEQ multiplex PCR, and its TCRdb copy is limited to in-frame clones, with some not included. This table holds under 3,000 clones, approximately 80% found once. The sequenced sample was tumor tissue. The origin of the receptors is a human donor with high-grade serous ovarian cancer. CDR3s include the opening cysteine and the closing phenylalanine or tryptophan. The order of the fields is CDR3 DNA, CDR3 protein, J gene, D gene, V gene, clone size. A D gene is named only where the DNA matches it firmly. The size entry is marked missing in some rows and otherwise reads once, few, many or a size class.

CDR3 DNA: TGTGCCAGCAGCTTAGGGTCGGGAAACACCATATATTTT; CDR3 protein: CASSLGSGNTIYF; J gene: TRBJ1-3; D gene: NA; V gene: TRBV5-6; clone size: NA
CDR3 DNA: TGCAGCGACCGAAAGCCACTAATGGGGGATACGCAGTATTTT; CDR3 protein: CSDRKPLMGDTQYF; J gene: TRBJ2-3; D gene: NA; V gene: TRBV29-1; clone size: NA
CDR3 DNA: TGTGCCAGCAGCCAAGAACCGCTAGACACTGAAGCTTTCTTT; CDR3 protein: CASSQEPLDTEAFF; J gene: TRBJ1-1; D gene: NA; V gene: TRBV4-2; clone size: NA
CDR3 DNA: TGTGCCAGCAGTGAAGGGGAGACCCAGTACTTC; CDR3 protein: CASSEGETQYF; J gene: TRBJ2-5; D gene: NA; V gene: TRBV2; clone size: NA
CDR3 DNA: TGTGCCAGCAGCCGGGCCTTGGGGAACACTGAAGCTTTCTTT; CDR3 protein: CASSRALGNTEAFF; J gene: TRBJ1-1; D gene: NA; V gene: TRBV7-9; clone size: few
CDR3 DNA: TGTGCCAGCAGCTTAGTGACAGGCACAGATACGCAGTATTTT; CDR3 protein: CASSLVTGTDTQYF; J gene: TRBJ2-3; D gene: NA; V gene: TRBV7-8; clone size: NA
CDR3 DNA: TGTGCCAGCAGCCAAGGCGCGGGACAGGGGGGGGAGACCCAGTACTTC; CDR3 protein: CASSQGAGQGGETQYF; J gene: TRBJ2-5; D gene: TRBD1; V gene: TRBV4-2; clone size: NA
CDR3 DNA: TGTGCCAGCAGTTTAAACAGGGGGCGTTTCACCGGGGAGCTGTTTTTT; CDR3 protein: CASSLNRGRFTGELFF; J gene: TRBJ2-2; D gene: TRBD1; V gene: TRBV6-6; clone size: once
CDR3 DNA: TGTGCCAGCAGCCGCGACAGGGGTCTGAACACTGAAGCTTTCTTT; CDR3 protein: CASSRDRGLNTEAFF; J gene: TRBJ1-1; D gene: TRBD1; V gene: TRBV5-6; clone size: NA
CDR3 DNA: TGTGCCAGCAGTTTTGGGGACAGGGGGAGGACTGAAGCTTTCTTT; CDR3 protein: CASSFGDRGRTEAFF; J gene: TRBJ1-1; D gene: TRBD1; V gene: TRBV28; clone size: once
CDR3 DNA: TGTGCTAGTGGTTTGGTACTTGGGGTATCGAATTCACCCCTCCACTTT; CDR3 protein: CASGLVLGVSNSPLHF; J gene: TRBJ1-6; D gene: NA; V gene: TRBV12-5; clone size: NA
CDR3 DNA: TGTGCCAGCAGCTTAGAAGGGCGGACGGACTATCAGCCCCAGCATTTT; CDR3 protein: CASSLEGRTDYQPQHF; J gene: TRBJ1-5; D gene: NA; V gene: TRBV7-8; clone size: NA
CDR3 DNA: TGTGCCAGCAGGGTTCGGAGCACAGATACGCAGTATTTT; CDR3 protein: CASRVRSTDTQYF; J gene: TRBJ2-3; D gene: NA; V gene: TRBV25-1; clone size: once
CDR3 DNA: TGTGCCAGCAGCGTCGAGGGGGGCCGAGGTGTTTCACCCCTCCACTTT; CDR3 protein: CASSVEGGRGVSPLHF; J gene: TRBJ1-6; D gene: NA; V gene: TRBV13; clone size: NA
CDR3 DNA: TGTGCCAGCAGCTTAGACCGGGACAGCTACACTGAAGCTTTCTTT; CDR3 protein: CASSLDRDSYTEAFF; J gene: TRBJ1-1; D gene: TRBD1; V gene: TRBV7-6; clone size: few
CDR3 DNA: TGTGCCAGCCAGGGACAGGGTACAGATACGCAGTATTTT; CDR3 protein: CASQGQGTDTQYF; J gene: TRBJ2-3; D gene: TRBD1; V gene: TRBV28; clone size: NA
CDR3 DNA: TGTGCCAGCAGTTACTCGGGACAGATTAATGAAAAACTGTTTTTT; CDR3 protein: CASSYSGQINEKLFF; J gene: TRBJ1-4; D gene: TRBD1; V gene: TRBV10-3; clone size: NA
CDR3 DNA: TGTGCCAGCAGTTACCAGGGCGGCGAGCAGTACTTC; CDR3 protein: CASSYQGGEQYF; J gene: TRBJ2-7; D gene: NA; V gene: TRBV25-1; clone size: NA
CDR3 DNA: TGTGCCAGTACTCCCGGGACTAGCCATGAGCAGTACTTC; CDR3 protein: CASTPGTSHEQYF; J gene: TRBJ2-5; D gene: TRBD2; V gene: TRBV19; clone size: NA
CDR3 DNA: TGTGCCAGCAGTTCCCTAGCGGGAGAGTACGAGCAGTACTTC; CDR3 protein: CASSSLAGEYEQYF; J gene: TRBJ2-7; D gene: TRBD2; V gene: TRBV6-5; clone size: NA
CDR3 DNA: TGTGCCAGCAGCTTAGCCTCTACCTACGAGCAGTACTTC; CDR3 protein: CASSLASTYEQYF; J gene: TRBJ2-7; D gene: NA; V gene: TRBV7-8; clone size: NA
CDR3 DNA: TGTGCCACCCTTCTAAGCGGGAGCGGAACAGATACGCAGTATTTT; CDR3 protein: CATLLSGSGTDTQYF; J gene: TRBJ2-3; D gene: TRBD2; V gene: TRBV28; clone size: NA
CDR3 DNA: TGTGCCAGCAGCTCCAGACCGCTAGGGACTCAAGATACGCAGTATTTT; CDR3 protein: CASSSRPLGTQDTQYF; J gene: TRBJ2-3; D gene: NA; V gene: TRBV7-9; clone size: NA
CDR3 DNA: TGTGCCAGCAGCCCATCCGGGGGCACCCCTCTGGACACTGAAGCTTTCTTT; CDR3 protein: CASSPSGGTPLDTEAFF; J gene: TRBJ1-1; D gene: NA; V gene: TRBV11-2; clone size: few
CDR3 DNA: TGTGCCAGCAGTTTAAGGCTAGCGGGCTCCTACGAGCAGTACTTC; CDR3 protein: CASSLRLAGSYEQYF; J gene: TRBJ2-7; D gene: TRBD2; V gene: TRBV28; clone size: NA
CDR3 DNA: TGCGCCAGCAGCCAGTGGGGCCTCACTGAAGCTTTCTTT; CDR3 protein: CASSQWGLTEAFF; J gene: TRBJ1-1; D gene: NA; V gene: TRBV4-1; clone size: few
CDR3 DNA: TGCGCCAGCAGCGGTTCTGGAAACACCATATATTTT; CDR3 protein: CASSGSGNTIYF; J gene: TRBJ1-3; D gene: NA; V gene: TRBV5-1; clone size: once
CDR3 DNA: TGTGCCAGCAGTGACGTGGGGGAACCCAATGAAAAACTGTTTTTT; CDR3 protein: CASSDVGEPNEKLFF; J gene: TRBJ1-4; D gene: NA; V gene: TRBV6-1; clone size: NA
CDR3 DNA: TGTGCCAGCAGCCCAGGACAGGCCCCCTCGTACAATGAGCAGTTCTTC; CDR3 protein: CASSPGQAPSYNEQFF; J gene: TRBJ2-1; D gene: TRBD1; V gene: TRBV7-9; clone size: NA
CDR3 DNA: TGTGCCAGTAGTACGACCTGGCAGGATGAGCAGTTCTTC; CDR3 protein: CASSTTWQDEQFF; J gene: TRBJ2-1; D gene: NA; V gene: TRBV19; clone size: few
CDR3 DNA: TGTGCCAGCAGCCAAGATCCGGGAGGGGATACGCAGTATTTT; CDR3 protein: CASSQDPGGDTQYF; J gene: TRBJ2-3; D gene: TRBD2; V gene: TRBV4-2; clone size: NA
CDR3 DNA: TGTGCCAGCAGCTCGTCGGGACCCATAGGCGATACGCAGTATTTT; CDR3 protein: CASSSSGPIGDTQYF; J gene: TRBJ2-3; D gene: NA; V gene: TRBV11-3; clone size: once
CDR3 DNA: TGTGCCAGCAGCGTCCATTCGGAGTCGCAGTTCTTC; CDR3 protein: CASSVHSESQFF; J gene: TRBJ2-1; D gene: NA; V gene: TRBV7-2; clone size: once